This TCR beta chain was sequenced in a study of vaccination effects on CD4 cells after COVID-19. This clone was counted a few times. Its antigen remains unknown. Following a roughly 11-day culture, CD4+ T cells were purified. Each participant was given two doses of one vaccine (BNT162b2 or mRNA-1273). On days 3 and 7, fresh IL-2 medium replaced half the medium. This table comes from immunoSEQ multiplex PCR, and its TCRdb copy is limited to in-frame clones, with some not included. The repertoire includes 45,000 to 60,000 clones, 60% to 75% of them detected once, and over 6.5% sits in the top ten. The CDR3 has 15 residues. V lost 5 bases and J 3 bases, leaving 17 bases between the germline ends. The germline V gene encodes CDR1 SGHTA and CDR2 FQGNSA.

The material was CD4+ T cells from PBMCs cultured without peptide, obtained after COVID-19 vaccination. The chain carries TRBV7-2 and TRBJ2-7; a possible D gene is TRBD2 (5 bases). This sequence originates from a human donor who received a COVID-19 vaccine. The CDR3 loop reads CASSPGGRRHYEQYF. The CDR3 DNA follows: TGTGCCAGCAGCCCCGGCGGGCGGCGACACTACGAGCAGTACTTC.